Described below is a single TCR beta chain sequence and its context. The data are from a study of cytomegalovirus exposure and HLA in healthy donors. The germline V gene encodes CDR1 WNHNN and CDR2 SYGVQD (reference sequence). Trimming removed 8 bases from V and 3 bases from J, with 16 bases in between. The CDR3 loop spans 14 amino acids. Measured with immunoSEQ multiplex PCR; TCRdb has only the in-frame clones, and not every one. Of 65,000 to 85,000 clones listed, 85% to 95% are singletons. The sequenced sample was PBMCs. This clonotype originated in a woman between 18 and 30 years old in good health and CMV-seronegative. The chain couples TRBV10-1 to TRBJ1-1; D is unresolved. CDR3 in DNA: TGCGCCAGCGGTTTGGAGGTTTGGGACACTGAAGCTTTCTTT. Translating gives CASGLEVWDTEAFF.